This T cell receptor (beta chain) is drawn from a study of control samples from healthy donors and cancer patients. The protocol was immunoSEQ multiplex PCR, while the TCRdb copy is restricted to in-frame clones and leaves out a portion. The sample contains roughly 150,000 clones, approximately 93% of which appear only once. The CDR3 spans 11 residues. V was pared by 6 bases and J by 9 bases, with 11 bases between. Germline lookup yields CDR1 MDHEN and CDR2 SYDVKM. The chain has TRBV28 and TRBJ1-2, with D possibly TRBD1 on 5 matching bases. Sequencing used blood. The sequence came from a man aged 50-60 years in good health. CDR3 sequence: CASRWGERYTF. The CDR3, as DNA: TGTGCCAGCAGGTGGGGGGAGCGCTACACCTTC.